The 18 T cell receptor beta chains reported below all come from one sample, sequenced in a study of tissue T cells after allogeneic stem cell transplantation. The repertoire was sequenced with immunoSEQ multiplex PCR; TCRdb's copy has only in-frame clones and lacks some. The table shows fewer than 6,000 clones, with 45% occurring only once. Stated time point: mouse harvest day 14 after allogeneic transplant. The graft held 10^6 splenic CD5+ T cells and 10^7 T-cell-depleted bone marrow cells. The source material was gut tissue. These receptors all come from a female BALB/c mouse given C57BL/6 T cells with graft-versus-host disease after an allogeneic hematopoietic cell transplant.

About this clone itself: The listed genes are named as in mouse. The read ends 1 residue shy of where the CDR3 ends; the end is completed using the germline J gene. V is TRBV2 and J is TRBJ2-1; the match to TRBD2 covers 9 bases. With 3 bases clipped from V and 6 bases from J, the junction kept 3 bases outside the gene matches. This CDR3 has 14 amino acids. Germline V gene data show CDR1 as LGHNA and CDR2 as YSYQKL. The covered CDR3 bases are TGTGCCAGCAGCCACAACTGGGGGGTTGCTGAGCAGTTC. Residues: CASSHNWGVAEQF. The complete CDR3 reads CASSHNWGVAEQFF.

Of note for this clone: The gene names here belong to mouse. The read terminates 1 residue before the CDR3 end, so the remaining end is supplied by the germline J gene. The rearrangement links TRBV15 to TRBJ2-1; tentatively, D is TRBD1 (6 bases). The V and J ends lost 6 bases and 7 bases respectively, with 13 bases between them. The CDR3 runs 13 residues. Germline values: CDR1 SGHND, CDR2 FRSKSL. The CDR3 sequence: CASSQQGLAEQFF. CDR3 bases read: TGTGCCAGCAGCCAACAGGGTTTGGCTGAGCAGTTC.

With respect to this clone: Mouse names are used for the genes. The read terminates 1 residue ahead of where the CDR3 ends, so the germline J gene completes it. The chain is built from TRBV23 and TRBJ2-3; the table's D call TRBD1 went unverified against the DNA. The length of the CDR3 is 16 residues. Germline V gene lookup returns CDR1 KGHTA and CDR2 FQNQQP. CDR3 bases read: TGCTCCAGCAGTCAATCGGGCCAGGGGAGTGCAGAAACGCTGTAT. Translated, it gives CSSSQSGQGSAETLY. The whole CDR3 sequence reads CSSSQSGQGSAETLYF. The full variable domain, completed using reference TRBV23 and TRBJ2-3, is DAAVTQKPRYLIKMKGQEAEMKCIPEKGHTAVFWYQQKQSKELKFLIYFQNQQPLDQIDMVKERFSAVCPSSSLCSLGIRTCEAEDSALYLCSSSQSGQGSAETLYFGSGTRLTVL.

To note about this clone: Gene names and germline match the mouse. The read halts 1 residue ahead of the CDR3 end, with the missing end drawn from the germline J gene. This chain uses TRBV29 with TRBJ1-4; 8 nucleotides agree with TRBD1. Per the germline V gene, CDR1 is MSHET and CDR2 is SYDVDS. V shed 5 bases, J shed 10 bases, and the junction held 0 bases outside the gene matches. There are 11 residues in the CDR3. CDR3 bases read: TGTGCTAGCAGTGGGACAGGAAGATTATTT. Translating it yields CASSGTGRLF. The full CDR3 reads CASSGTGRLFF. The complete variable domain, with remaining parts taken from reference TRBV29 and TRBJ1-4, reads DMKVTQMPRYLIKRMGENVLLECGQDMSHETMYWYRQDPGLGLQLIYISYDVDSNSEGDIPKGYRVSRKKREHFSLILDSAKTNQTSVYFCASSGTGRLFFGHGTKLSVL.

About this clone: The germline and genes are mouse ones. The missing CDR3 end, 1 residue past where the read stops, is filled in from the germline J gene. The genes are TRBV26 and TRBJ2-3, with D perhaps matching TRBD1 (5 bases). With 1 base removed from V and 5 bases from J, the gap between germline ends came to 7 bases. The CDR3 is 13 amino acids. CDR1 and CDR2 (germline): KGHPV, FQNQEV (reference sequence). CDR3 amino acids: CASSLWQGETLYF. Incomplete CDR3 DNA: TGTGCCAGCAGTCTGTGGCAGGGAGAAACGCTGTAT.

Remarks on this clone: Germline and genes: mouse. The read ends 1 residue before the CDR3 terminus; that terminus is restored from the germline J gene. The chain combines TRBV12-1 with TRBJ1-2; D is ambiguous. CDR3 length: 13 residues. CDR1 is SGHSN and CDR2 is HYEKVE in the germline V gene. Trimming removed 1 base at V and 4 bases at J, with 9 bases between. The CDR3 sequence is CASSLEGSSDYTF. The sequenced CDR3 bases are TGTGCCAGCTCTCTAGAGGGAAGCTCCGACTACACC.

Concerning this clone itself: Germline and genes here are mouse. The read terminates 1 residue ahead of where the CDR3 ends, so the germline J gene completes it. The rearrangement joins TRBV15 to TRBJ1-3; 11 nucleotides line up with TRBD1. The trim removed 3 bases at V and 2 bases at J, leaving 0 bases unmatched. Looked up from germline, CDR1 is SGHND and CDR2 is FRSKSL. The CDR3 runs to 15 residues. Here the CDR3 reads CASSLGQGAGNTLYF. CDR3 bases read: TGTGCCAGCAGTTTGGGACAGGGGGCTGGAAATACGCTCTAT.

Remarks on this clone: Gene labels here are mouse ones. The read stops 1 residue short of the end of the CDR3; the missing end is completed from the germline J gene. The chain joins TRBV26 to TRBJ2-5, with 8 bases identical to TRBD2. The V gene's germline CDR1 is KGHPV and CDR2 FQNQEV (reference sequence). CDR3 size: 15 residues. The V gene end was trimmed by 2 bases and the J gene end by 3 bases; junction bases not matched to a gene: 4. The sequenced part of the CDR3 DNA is TGTGCCAGCAGTCTGGGGGGGGCCGGACAAGACACCCAGTAC. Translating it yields CASSLGGAGQDTQY. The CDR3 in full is CASSLGGAGQDTQYF.

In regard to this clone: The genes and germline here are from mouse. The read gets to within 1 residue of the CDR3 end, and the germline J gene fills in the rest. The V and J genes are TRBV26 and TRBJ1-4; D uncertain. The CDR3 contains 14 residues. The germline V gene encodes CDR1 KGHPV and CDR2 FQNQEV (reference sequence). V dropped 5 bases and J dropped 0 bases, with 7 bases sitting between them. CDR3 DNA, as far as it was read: TGTGCCAGCAGTGACACTATTTCCAACGAAAGATTATTT. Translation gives CASSDTISNERLF. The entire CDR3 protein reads CASSDTISNERLFF. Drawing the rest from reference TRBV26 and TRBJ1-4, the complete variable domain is NSKVIQTPRYLVKGQGQKAKMRCIPEKGHPVVFWYQQNKNNEFKFLINFQNQEVLQQIDMTEKRFSAECPSNSPCSLEIQSSEAGDSALYLCASSDTISNERLFFGHGTKLSVL.

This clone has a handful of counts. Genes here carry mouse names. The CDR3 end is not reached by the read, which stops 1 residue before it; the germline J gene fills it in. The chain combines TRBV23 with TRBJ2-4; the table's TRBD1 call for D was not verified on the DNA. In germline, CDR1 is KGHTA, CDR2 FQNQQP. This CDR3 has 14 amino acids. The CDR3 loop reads CSSSPTGAQNTLYF. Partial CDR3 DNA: TGCTCCAGCAGTCCGACAGGCGCTCAAAACACCTTGTAC. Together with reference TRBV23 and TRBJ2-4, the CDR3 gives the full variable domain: DAAVTQKPRYLIKMKGQEAEMKCIPEKGHTAVFWYQQKQSKELKFLIYFQNQQPLDQIDMVKERFSAVCPSSSLCSLGIRTCEAEDSALYLCSSSPTGAQNTLYFGAGTRLSVL.

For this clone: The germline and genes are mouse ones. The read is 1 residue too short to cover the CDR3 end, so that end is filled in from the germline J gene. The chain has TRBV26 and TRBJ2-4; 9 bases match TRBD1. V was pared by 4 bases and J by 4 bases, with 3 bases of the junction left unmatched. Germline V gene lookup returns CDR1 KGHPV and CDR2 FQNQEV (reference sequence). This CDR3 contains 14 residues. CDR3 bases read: TGTGCCAGCAGTCCCGGGACAGGGAAAAACACCTTGTAC. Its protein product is CASSPGTGKNTLY. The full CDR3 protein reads CASSPGTGKNTLYF.

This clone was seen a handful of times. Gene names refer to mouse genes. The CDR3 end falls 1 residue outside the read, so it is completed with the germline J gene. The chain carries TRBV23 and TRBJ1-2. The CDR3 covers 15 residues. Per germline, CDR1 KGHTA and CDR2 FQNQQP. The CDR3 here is CSSSQSTGANSDYTF. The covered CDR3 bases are TGCTCCAGCAGTCAATCGACGGGGGCAAACTCCGACTACACC. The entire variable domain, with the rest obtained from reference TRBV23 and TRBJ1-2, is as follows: DAAVTQKPRYLIKMKGQEAEMKCIPEKGHTAVFWYQQKQSKELKFLIYFQNQQPLDQIDMVKERFSAVCPSSSLCSLGIRTCEAEDSALYLCSSSQSTGANSDYTFGSGTRLLVI.

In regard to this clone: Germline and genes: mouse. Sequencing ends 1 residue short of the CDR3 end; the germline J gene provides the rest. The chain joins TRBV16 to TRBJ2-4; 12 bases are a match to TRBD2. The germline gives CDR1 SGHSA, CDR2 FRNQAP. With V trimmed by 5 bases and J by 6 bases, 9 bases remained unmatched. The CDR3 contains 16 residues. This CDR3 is CASSTRDWGAKNTLYF. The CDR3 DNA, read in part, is TGTGCAAGCAGCACCCGGGACTGGGGGGCGAAGAACACCTTGTAC.

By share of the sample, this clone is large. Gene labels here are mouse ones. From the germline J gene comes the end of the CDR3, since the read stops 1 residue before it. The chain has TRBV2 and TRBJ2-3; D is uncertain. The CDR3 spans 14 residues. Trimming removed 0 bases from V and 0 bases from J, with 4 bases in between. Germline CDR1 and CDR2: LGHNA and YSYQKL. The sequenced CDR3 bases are TGTGCCAGCAGCCAAGACTCTAGTGCAGAAACGCTGTAT. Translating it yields CASSQDSSAETLY. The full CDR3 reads CASSQDSSAETLYF.

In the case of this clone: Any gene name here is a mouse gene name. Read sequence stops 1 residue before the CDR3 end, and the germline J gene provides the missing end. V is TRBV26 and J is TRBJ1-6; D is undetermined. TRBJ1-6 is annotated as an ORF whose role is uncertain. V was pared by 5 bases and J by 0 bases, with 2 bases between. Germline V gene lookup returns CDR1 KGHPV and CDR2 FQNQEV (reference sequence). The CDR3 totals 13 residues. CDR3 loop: CASSFSYNSPLYF. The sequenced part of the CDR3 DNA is TGTGCCAGCAGTTTTTCCTATAATTCGCCCCTCTAC.

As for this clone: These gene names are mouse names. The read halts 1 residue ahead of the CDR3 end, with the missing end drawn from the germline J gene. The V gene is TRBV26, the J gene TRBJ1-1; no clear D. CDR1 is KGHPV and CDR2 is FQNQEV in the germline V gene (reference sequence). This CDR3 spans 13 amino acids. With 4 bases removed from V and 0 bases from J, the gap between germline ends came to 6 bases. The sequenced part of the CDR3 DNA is TGTGCCAGCAGTCCCGGGACAAACACAGAAGTCTTC. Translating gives CASSPGTNTEVF. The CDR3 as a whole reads CASSPGTNTEVFF. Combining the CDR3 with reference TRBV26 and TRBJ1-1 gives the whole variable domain NSKVIQTPRYLVKGQGQKAKMRCIPEKGHPVVFWYQQNKNNEFKFLINFQNQEVLQQIDMTEKRFSAECPSNSPCSLEIQSSEAGDSALYLCASSPGTNTEVFFGKGTRLTVV.

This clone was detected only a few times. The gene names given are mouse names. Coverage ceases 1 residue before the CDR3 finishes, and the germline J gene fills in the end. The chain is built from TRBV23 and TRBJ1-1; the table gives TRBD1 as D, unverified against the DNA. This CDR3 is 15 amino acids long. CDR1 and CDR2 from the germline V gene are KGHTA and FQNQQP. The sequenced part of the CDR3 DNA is TGCTCCAGCAGTCAGGGACAGGGGGCAAACACAGAAGTCTTC. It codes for CSSSQGQGANTEVF. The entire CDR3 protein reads CSSSQGQGANTEVFF.

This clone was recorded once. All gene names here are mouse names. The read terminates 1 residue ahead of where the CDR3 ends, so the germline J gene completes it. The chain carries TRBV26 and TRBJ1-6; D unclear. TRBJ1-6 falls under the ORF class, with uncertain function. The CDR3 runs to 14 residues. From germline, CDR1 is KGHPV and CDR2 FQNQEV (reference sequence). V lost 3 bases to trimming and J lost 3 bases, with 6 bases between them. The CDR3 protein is CASSLGIYNSPLYF. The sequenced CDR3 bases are TGTGCCAGCAGTCTAGGGATCTATAATTCGCCCCTCTAC.